Shown below are 24 T cell receptor beta chains from a single sample sequenced in a study of T cells in women clearing cervical HPV infection. TCRdb keeps only in-frame clones here, not all; method: immunoSEQ multiplex PCR. The listing records more than 20,000 clones. Specimen: blood buffy coat. These receptors were obtained from a woman between 18 and 70 years old with a cervical HPV16 infection that either progressed to CIN3+ or cleared (not recorded which).

About this clone: The read halts 3 residues ahead of the CDR3 end, with the missing end drawn from the germline J gene. Additional DNA sequences in this sample encode the identical CDR3. This rearrangement joins TRBV5-1 to TRBJ1-3; D possibly corresponds to TRBD1 (5 bases). Trimming stripped 4 bases from V and 2 bases from J, with 10 bases between. Germline-derived CDR1 and CDR2 are SGHRS and YFSETQ. CDR3 length equals 14 residues. This CDR3 is CASSLQGAGNTIYF. The covered CDR3 bases are TGCGCCAGCAGCCTTCAGGGTGCTGGAAACACC.

On this clone: Sequencing ends 3 residues short of the CDR3 end; the germline J gene provides the rest. The chain recombines TRBV7-2 with TRBJ2-7; maybe TRBD1 (6 bases). CDR3 length: 13 amino acids. The germline V gene encodes CDR1 SGHTA and CDR2 FQGNSA. Trimming removed 4 bases at V and 6 bases at J, with 13 bases between. CDR3 DNA (partial): TGTGCCAGCAGCTCCGGGTGGGGGCGCGAG. As protein: CASSSGWGRE. The complete CDR3 reads CASSSGWGREQYF.

Turning to this clone: The CDR3 is cut off 3 residues early in the read; its end comes from the germline J gene. This chain connects TRBV18 to TRBJ2-5; tentatively, D is TRBD2 (6 bases). Germline CDR1 and CDR2: KGHSH and LQKENI. The CDR3 extends over 14 amino acids. V was shortened by 3 bases and J by 6 bases, with 14 bases between the two germline ends. This chain's CDR3 is CASSPAGPGKTQYF. CDR3 DNA (partial): TGTGCCAGCTCACCGGCGGGGCCGGGAAAGACC.

About this clone itself: The read terminates 3 residues ahead of where the CDR3 ends, so the germline J gene completes it. The rearrangement links TRBV20-1 to TRBJ2-1; 10 nucleotides line up with TRBD1. V lost 0 bases to trimming and J lost 7 bases; unmatched junction nucleotides: 6. The germline CDR1 and CDR2 sequences are DFQATT and SNEGSKA (reference sequence). The CDR3 is 15 residues long. The CDR3 reads CSARETGGIRNEQFF. The sequenced part of the CDR3 DNA is TGCAGTGCTAGAGAGACAGGGGGCATTCGGAATGAG.

As regards this clone: The sequence runs out 3 residues before the end of the CDR3; the remainder is reconstructed from the germline J gene. This sequence joins TRBV7-2 and TRBJ2-3; 7 nucleotides align to TRBD2. Germline V gives CDR1 SGHTA, CDR2 FQGNSA. CDR3 length: 16 amino acids. The chain's CDR3 is CASSLAAAGRGGTQYF. The sequenced CDR3 bases are TGTGCCAGCAGCTTAGCGGCAGCGGGACGGGGAGGGACG.

In the case of this clone: With the read ending 3 residues before the CDR3 end, the germline J gene is used to fill in that end. The V gene is TRBV6-1, the J gene TRBJ2-7; 7 bases match TRBD1. The CDR3 extends over 13 amino acids. In germline, CDR1 is MNHNS, CDR2 SASEGT. Losses at the gene ends were 2 bases for V and 5 bases for J; bases not matched to a gene: 3. The sequenced CDR3 bases are TGTGCCAGCAGTGAACGACAGGGTCACGAG. Its translation: CASSERQGHE. In full, the CDR3 reads CASSERQGHEQYF.

Turning to this clone: The read ends 3 residues shy of where the CDR3 ends; the end is completed using the germline J gene. The chain combines TRBV6-2 or TRBV6-3 with TRBJ1-2; no clear D. The CDR3 is 14 residues long. Germline assignment: CDR1 MNHEY and CDR2 SVGEGT. The part of the CDR3 DNA that was read is TGTGCCAGCAGACGGACTAGCGGGAGTTGGGAC. Translation gives CASRRTSGSWD. The full CDR3 protein is CASRRTSGSWDYTF.

A word on this clone: The read terminates 3 residues before the CDR3 end, so the remaining end is supplied by the germline J gene. The genes are TRBV2 and TRBJ1-1, with a weak D call TRBD1 (6 bases). CDR1 is SNHLY and CDR2 is FYNNEI in the germline V gene. Between the trimmed V and J ends, which lost 4 bases and 3 bases, there was a span of 15 bases. The CDR3 covers 15 residues. CDR3 DNA, as far as it was read: TGTGCCAGCAGTGGGGGGTTTGGGGGCGACACTGAA. Translated, it gives CASSGGFGGDTE. The whole CDR3 sequence is CASSGGFGGDTEAFF.

Comment on this clone: The sequence runs out 3 residues before the end of the CDR3; the remainder is reconstructed from the germline J gene. The chain combines TRBV7-9 with TRBJ2-2, with a weak D call TRBD1 (6 bases). This CDR3 spans 13 amino acids. In germline, CDR1 is SEHNR, CDR2 FQNEAQ (reference sequence). The sequenced CDR3 bases are TGTGCCAGCAGCTTCGGACAGCTTGAAAAG. Its protein is CASSFGQLEK. The CDR3 as a whole reads CASSFGQLEKLFF.

With regard to this clone: The CDR3 goes on 3 residues after the read ends, and that part is filled in from the germline J gene. The V and J genes are TRBV5-4 and TRBJ1-5; 9 bases line up with TRBD1. The CDR3 totals 14 residues. CDR1 is SGHNT and CDR2 is YYREEE in the germline V gene (reference sequence). The V and J ends lost 2 bases and 4 bases, in that order; junction bases with no gene match: 1. CDR3 sequence: CASSFGTGNQPQHF. CDR3 bases read: TGTGCCAGCAGCTTCGGGACAGGGAATCAGCCC.

Regarding this clone: The read falls 3 residues short of the CDR3 end, and the missing part is taken from the germline J gene. This chain links TRBV5-1 with TRBJ1-4, with D perhaps TRBD1 (5 bases). CDR1 is SGHRS and CDR2 is YFSETQ in the germline V gene. CDR3 length: 14 amino acids. CDR3 loop: CASSLGGGGSPLFF. CDR3 DNA, as far as it was read: TGCGCCAGCAGCTTGGGGGGGGGAGGATCACCA. Supplemented by reference TRBV5-1 and TRBJ1-4, the full variable domain reads KAGVTQTPRYLIKTRGQQVTLSCSPISGHRSVSWYQQTPGQGLQFLFEYFSETQRNKGNFPGRFSGRQFSNSRSEMNVSTLELGDSALYLCASSLGGGGSPLFFGSGTQLSVL.

Points on this clone: The read comes to an end 3 residues before the CDR3 does, leaving the germline J gene to fill in the end. The chain joins TRBV2 to TRBJ1-2; D perhaps matches TRBD1 (6 bases). The germline V gene encodes CDR1 SNHLY and CDR2 FYNNEI. The CDR3 extends over 17 amino acids. The CDR3: CASSKRQRGGGLGDYTF. The CDR3 DNA, read in part, is TGTGCCAGCAGTAAACGCCAGCGGGGGGGCGGCCTCGGTGAC.

On this clone: The CDR3 goes on 3 residues after the read ends, and that part is filled in from the germline J gene. The chain carries TRBV4-2 and TRBJ2-1, with 8 bases that match TRBD2. The germline V gene encodes CDR1 LGHNA and CDR2 YNFKEQ. The CDR3 is 19 residues long. Unmatched junction bases numbered 11, after V lost 0 bases and J lost 1 base. Partial CDR3 DNA: TGTGCCAGCAGCCAAGATTTAATACGGGGGGGCACTTCCTACAATGAG. Translating gives CASSQDLIRGGTSYNE. The CDR3 in full is CASSQDLIRGGTSYNEQFF.

Regarding this clone: The CDR3 end lies 3 residues beyond the end of the read and is filled in from the germline J gene. The gene calls are TRBV20-1 and TRBJ2-5; 10 nucleotides line up with TRBD2. CDR1 DFQATT and CDR2 SNEGSKA come from the germline V gene (reference sequence). This CDR3 is 15 amino acids long. Germline trimming cut 4 bases from V and 5 bases from J; bases unmatched to any gene: 10. The CDR3 DNA, read in part, is TGCAGTGCTACTACCGGGACTAGCGTTTTCGAGACC. Amino acid sequence: CSATTGTSVFET. The complete CDR3 sequence is CSATTGTSVFETQYF.

The CDR3 reads CASSLPSMETQYF. CDR3 bases read: TGTGCCAGCAGCTTACCTAGCATGGAGACG. This rearrangement joins TRBV7-2 to TRBJ2-3, with D perhaps matching TRBD2 (5 bases). The read terminates 3 residues before the CDR3 end, so the remaining end is supplied by the germline J gene. The CDR3 is 13 residues long. CDR1 and CDR2 from the germline V gene are SGHTA and FQGNSA.

Worth noting for this clone: From the germline J gene comes the end of the CDR3, since the read stops 3 residues before it. The chain joins TRBV5-4 to TRBJ1-2; no reliable D call. Trimming shortened V by 2 bases and J by 3 bases, and 11 bases separated the two germline ends. Germline V lookup: CDR1 SGHNT, CDR2 YYREEE (reference sequence). The CDR3 is made up of 14 amino acids. CDR3 sequence reads: CASSFPKGYYGYTF. The CDR3 bases that were read are TGTGCCAGCAGCTTCCCCAAAGGGTACTATGGC.

Notes on this clone: The read halts 3 residues ahead of the CDR3 end, with the missing end drawn from the germline J gene. This chain uses TRBV30 with TRBJ1-3; 7 nucleotides agree with TRBD1. J lost 0 bases, V lost 4 bases, and 3 bases had no gene match. CDR1 GTSNPN and CDR2 SVGIG come from the germline V gene (reference sequence). The CDR3 spans 14 residues. Partial CDR3 DNA: TGTGCCTGGAAAGGGACAGTCTCTGGAAACACC. Its translation is CAWKGTVSGNT. The full-length CDR3 reads as CAWKGTVSGNTIYF.

Remarks on this clone: The CDR3 extends 3 residues past the end of the read, so its final part is completed from the germline J gene. This chain connects TRBV30 to TRBJ1-4; TRBD1 aligns across 8 bases. This CDR3 is 14 amino acids long. CDR1 is GTSNPN, CDR2 SVGIG, per germline (reference sequence). The covered CDR3 bases are TGTGCCTTGACGACAGGGGCCCTTAGCGCCACA. This sequence encodes CALTTGALSAT. The entire CDR3 protein reads CALTTGALSATLFF.

Turning to this clone: The sequence runs out 3 residues before the end of the CDR3; the remainder is reconstructed from the germline J gene. This chain connects TRBV6-2 or TRBV6-3 to TRBJ2-1; possibly TRBD2 for D (6 bases). CDR1 and CDR2 from the germline V gene are MNHEY and SVGEGT. V dropped 5 bases and J dropped 3 bases, with 17 bases sitting between them. The CDR3 sequence is 16 residues long. The DNA read from the CDR3 is TGTGCCAGCAGTCCAAACCGGGACTGGGACTACAATGAG. It codes for CASSPNRDWDYNE. The CDR3, in full, reads CASSPNRDWDYNEQFF.

Points on this clone: With the read ending 3 residues before the CDR3 end, the germline J gene is used to fill in that end. The chain carries TRBV30 and TRBJ2-4; D gene ambiguous. Germline V gene sequence: CDR1 GTSNPN, CDR2 SVGIG (reference sequence). This CDR3 has 15 amino acids. The CDR3: CAWSVDLVGNYGQYF. CDR3 DNA (partial): TGTGCCTGGAGTGTGGATCTTGTTGGTAACTATGGT.

To note about this clone: Read data end 3 residues before the CDR3 end; the end is taken from the germline J gene. J is TRBJ2-5 and V is TRBV5-1; 7 nucleotides align to TRBD1. This CDR3 is 15 amino acids long. The V gene's germline CDR1 is SGHRS and CDR2 YFSETQ. V gave up 4 bases and J gave up 3 bases; unmatched junction bases: 9. The CDR3 DNA, read in part, is TGCGCCAGCAGCACAGGGACAGTTGGTGAAGAGACC. It codes for CASSTGTVGEET. The full CDR3 sequence reads CASSTGTVGEETQYF.

Points on this clone: The read gets to within 3 residues of the CDR3 end, and the germline J gene fills in the rest. This specimen includes other DNA sequences encoding the same CDR3. The chain is built from TRBV7-9 and TRBJ1-2; TRBD1 agrees at 8 bases. This CDR3 is built from 15 residues. Germline V gives CDR1 SEHNR, CDR2 FQNEAQ (reference sequence). This CDR3 reads CASSLAGTGSYDYTF. The sequenced CDR3 bases are TGTGCCAGCAGCTTAGCAGGGACAGGCTCCTACGAC.

Remarks on this clone: The CDR3 goes on 3 residues after the read ends, and that part is filled in from the germline J gene. The chain combines TRBV9 with TRBJ1-1; D uncertain. Between the trimmed V and J ends, which lost 1 base and 1 base, there was a span of 5 bases. Germline values: CDR1 SGDLS, CDR2 YYNGEE. The CDR3 is made up of 13 amino acids. The covered CDR3 bases are TGTGCCAGCAGCGTAAAGGGGAACACTGAA. The encoded protein is CASSVKGNTE. In full, the CDR3 reads CASSVKGNTEAFF.

As regards this clone: The CDR3 end is not reached by the read, which stops 3 residues before it; the germline J gene fills it in. The rearrangement uses TRBV4-1 and TRBJ2-5; D gene uncertain. Per germline, CDR1 MGHRA and CDR2 YSYEKL. The ends were cut back, 1 base at V and 5 bases at J, with 8 bases in the middle. This CDR3 is 13 amino acids long. The covered CDR3 bases are TGCGCCAGCAGCCAAGGAACCCGGGAGACC. Its protein product is CASSQGTRET. The whole CDR3 protein is CASSQGTRETQYF.